This is a list of T cell receptor beta chains from one sample in a study of blood T cells in healthy people across ages. Via MiXCR, TCRdb re-called the 5' RACE reads, giving one row per CDR3 protein. The sample records about 670,000 distinct CDR3 sequences, 40% to 65% being singletons. Material for sequencing was blood. These receptors all come from a woman aged 80 or older in good health. Each CDR3 is given with its conserved first and last residue. Each record gives: V gene, clone size, J gene, D gene, CDR3 DNA, CDR3 protein. The D gene is left open where the match is weak. Clone size is not always given. Where it is, it says once, few, many or a class for expanded clones.

V: TRBV12-3/TRBV12-4; size: -; J: TRBJ1-1; D: -; DNA: TGTGCCAGCAGCCCAATCTCGAACACTGAAGCTTTCTTT; CDR3: CASSPISNTEAFF
V: TRBV7-2; size: few; J: TRBJ1-1; D: -; DNA: TGTGCCAGCAGCTCAGTTCGGGCGTATGAAGCTTTCTTT; CDR3: CASSSVRAYEAFF
V: TRBV5-1; size: -; J: TRBJ2-2; D: -; DNA: TGCGCCAGCTTCCCCATGAACACCGGGGAGCTGTTTTTT; CDR3: CASFPMNTGELFF
V: TRBV15; size: -; J: TRBJ1-1; D: TRBD1; DNA: TGTGCCACCAGCGGCGGACAGGGGGCAATGAACACTGAAGCTTTCTTT; CDR3: CATSGGQGAMNTEAFF
V: TRBV7-2; size: -; J: TRBJ2-1; D: -; DNA: TGTGCCAGCAGCTCAGTTGAGGTTGTATATTCCTACAATGAGCAGTTCTTC; CDR3: CASSSVEVVYSYNEQFF
V: TRBV28; size: -; J: TRBJ2-1; D: TRBD2; DNA: TGTGCCAGCGTAGCGGGAGTACGCAATGAGCAGTTCTTC; CDR3: CASVAGVRNEQFF
V: TRBV29-1; size: once; J: TRBJ2-1; D: -; DNA: TGCAGCGTTGCATGGGATCGAGGGTACAATGAGCAGTTCTTC; CDR3: CSVAWDRGYNEQFF
V: TRBV2; size: many; J: TRBJ2-1; D: -; DNA: TGTGCCAGCACGACTAGTGGGGATGAGCAGTTCTTC; CDR3: CASTTSGDEQFF
V: TRBV5-1; size: -; J: TRBJ1-1; D: -; DNA: TGCGCCAGCAGCTGGGAGAGGGGCACTGAAGCTTTCTTT; CDR3: CASSWERGTEAFF
V: TRBV29-1; size: few; J: TRBJ2-2; D: -; DNA: TGCAGCGTTGAAAAGCCTTCCGGCGGCACCGGGGAGCTGTTTTTT; CDR3: CSVEKPSGGTGELFF
V: TRBV29-1; size: -; J: TRBJ2-3; D: -; DNA: TGCAGCGTTGAAGGAGGAGATACGCAGTATTTT; CDR3: CSVEGGDTQYF
V: TRBV7-8; size: many; J: TRBJ2-7; D: -; DNA: TGTGCCAGCAGCTTACGGGAGCCGAGATACGAGCAGTACTTC; CDR3: CASSLREPRYEQYF
V: TRBV20-1; size: many; J: TRBJ2-7; D: TRBD2; DNA: TGCAGTGCTAGAGATCTCCTAGCGGGACCCTCCTACGAGCAGTACTTC; CDR3: CSARDLLAGPSYEQYF
V: TRBV7-3; size: few; J: TRBJ2-3; D: TRBD2; DNA: TGTGCCAGCAGCTTGGGACTAGCGGGAGGGCCAGATACGCAGTATTTT; CDR3: CASSLGLAGGPDTQYF
V: TRBV25-1; size: -; J: TRBJ1-1; D: -; DNA: TGTGCCAGCAGTCATCTAGAGGGGACTGAAGCTTTCTTT; CDR3: CASSHLEGTEAFF
V: TRBV29-1; size: -; J: TRBJ2-7; D: -; DNA: TGCAGCGTTCTCTTTTTCCCCAGCTCCTACGAGCAGTACTTC; CDR3: CSVLFFPSSYEQYF
V: TRBV6-6; size: -; J: TRBJ1-2; D: -; DNA: TGTGCCGGAGCGGAGAGCGGGGCGTATGGCTACACCTTC; CDR3: CAGAESGAYGYTF
V: TRBV7-2; size: once; J: TRBJ1-4; D: -; DNA: TGCGCCAGCAGCTTATCCGGACCTAATGAAAAACTGTTTTTT; CDR3: CASSLSGPNEKLFF
V: TRBV4-2; size: many; J: TRBJ2-5; D: -; DNA: TGTGCCAGCAGCCAAGTGGGTTTCGGCGAGACCCAGTACTTC; CDR3: CASSQVGFGETQYF
V: TRBV29-1; size: -; J: TRBJ2-1; D: -; DNA: TGCAGCGTTTCTGTCGTAACCTACAATGAGCAGTTCTTC; CDR3: CSVSVVTYNEQFF
V: TRBV11-2; size: few; J: TRBJ2-1; D: TRBD2; DNA: TGTGCCAGCAGCTTTCTAGCGGGGGACTACAATGAGCAGTTCTTC; CDR3: CASSFLAGDYNEQFF
V: TRBV4-2; size: -; J: TRBJ1-1; D: TRBD1; DNA: TGTGCCAGCAGCCAAGCCCCCGGGACAGGCGAAGCTTTCTTT; CDR3: CASSQAPGTGEAFF
V: TRBV2; size: -; J: TRBJ2-3; D: TRBD2; DNA: TGTGCCAGCAGTGACGGTACTAGCGGACCGGGCACAGATACGCAGTATTTT; CDR3: CASSDGTSGPGTDTQYF
V: TRBV10-3; size: few; J: TRBJ2-1; D: TRBD2; DNA: TGTGCCATCAGTGAGGGCAGTCGGGAGGGTGGTGAGCAGTTCTTC; CDR3: CAISEGSREGGEQFF
V: TRBV4-1; size: once; J: TRBJ2-1; D: -; DNA: TGCGCCAGCAGCCAAGGCCGGTATCCAAATGAGCAGTTCTTC; CDR3: CASSQGRYPNEQFF
V: TRBV4-1; size: -; J: TRBJ2-2; D: -; DNA: TGCGCCAGCAGCCAAGTCCAAGGGTCCGGCACCGGGGAGCTGTTTTTT; CDR3: CASSQVQGSGTGELFF
V: TRBV30; size: -; J: TRBJ1-6; D: -; DNA: TGTGCCTGGAGCCTTGGACAGCTGGATTCACCCCTCCACTTT; CDR3: CAWSLGQLDSPLHF
V: TRBV4-2; size: -; J: TRBJ2-7; D: TRBD2; DNA: TGTGCCAGCAGCCAGGTTGGACTAGCGGGGAGCTCCTACGAGCAGTACTTC; CDR3: CASSQVGLAGSSYEQYF
V: TRBV7-3; size: few; J: TRBJ2-2; D: -; DNA: TGTGCCAGCAGCCTCCGGGCCACCACCGGGGAGCTGTTTTTT; CDR3: CASSLRATTGELFF
V: TRBV30; size: -; J: TRBJ2-1; D: -; DNA: TGTGCCTGGGAAAGGTCTGAGCAGTTCTTC; CDR3: CAWERSEQFF
V: TRBV9; size: few; J: TRBJ2-1; D: TRBD1; DNA: TGTGCCAGCAGCGTAAGAGGGGACAGTGAGCAGTTCTTC; CDR3: CASSVRGDSEQFF
V: TRBV10-3; size: few; J: TRBJ2-5; D: -; DNA: TGTGCCATCGGTGTTGGTAGCCCCAAAAGCGAGACCCAGTACTTC; CDR3: CAIGVGSPKSETQYF
V: TRBV15; size: -; J: TRBJ2-1; D: -; DNA: TGTGCCACCAGGAGTCCAACGGGGAGGGGGGGTTCGATTTATGAGCAGTTCTTC; CDR3: CATRSPTGRGGSIYEQFF
V: TRBV25-1; size: -; J: TRBJ2-7; D: -; DNA: TGTGCCAGCAGTGATAATCCCAGGACGAGAGGCTACGAGCAGTACTTC; CDR3: CASSDNPRTRGYEQYF
V: TRBV12-3/TRBV12-4; size: -; J: TRBJ1-5; D: TRBD1; DNA: TGTGCCAGCAACCGGGCAGGGGGCCGGCAGCCCCAGCATTTT; CDR3: CASNRAGGRQPQHF
V: TRBV12-3/TRBV12-4; size: -; J: TRBJ2-3; D: -; DNA: TGTGCCAGCAGCCTAAGGACCAGAGGGAGAGCAGATGCGCAATATTTT; CDR3: CASSLRTRGRADAQYF